Here is one T cell receptor beta chain with its context. The antigen is unknown. This record comes from a study of blood T cells in healthy people across ages. Study background: About one barcoded TCR beta cDNA was captured per two T cells. Study-wide results and limits: Age advanced and TCR beta diversity per million T cells fell, roughly linearly.

V shed 7 bases and J shed 0 bases, with 16 bases lying between them. The germline CDR1 and CDR2 sequences are MDHEN and SYDVKM. The CDR3 totals 16 residues. Through a sample-barcoded 5' primer and a J-beta primer mix, a second PCR was run for roughly 6 to 12 cycles. Each cDNA molecule carried a tag from a template-switch adaptor that contained 12 random nucleotides. TCRdb re-called the 5' RACE reads with MiXCR, one entry per CDR3 protein. The sample lists 1.2 million to 1.5 million distinct CDR3 sequences; approximately 40% were seen once. The sample was blood. The gene calls are TRBV28 and TRBJ2-1; D is unresolved. The receptor's source is a woman aged 18 to 35 in good health. The CDR3 loop reads CASTEIGPSSYNEQFF. CDR3 nucleotide sequence: TGTGCCAGCACCGAGATAGGGCCCAGCTCCTACAATGAGCAGTTCTTC. The full variable domain, with the rest looked up from reference TRBV28 and TRBJ2-1, is DVKVTQSSRYLVKRTGEKVFLECVQDMDHENMFWYRQDPGLGLRLIYFSYDVKMKEKGDIPEGYSVSREKKERFSLILESASTNQTSMYLCASTEIGPSSYNEQFFGPGTRLTVL.